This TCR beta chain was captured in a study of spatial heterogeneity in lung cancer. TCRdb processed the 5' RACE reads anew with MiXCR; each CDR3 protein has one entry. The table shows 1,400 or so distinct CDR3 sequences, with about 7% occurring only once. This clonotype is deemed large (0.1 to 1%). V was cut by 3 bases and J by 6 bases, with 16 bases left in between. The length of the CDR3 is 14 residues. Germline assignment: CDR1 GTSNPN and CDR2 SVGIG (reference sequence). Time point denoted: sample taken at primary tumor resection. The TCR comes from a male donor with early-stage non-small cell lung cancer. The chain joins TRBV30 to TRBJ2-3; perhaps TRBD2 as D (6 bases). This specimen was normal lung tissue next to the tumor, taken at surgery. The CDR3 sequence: CAWRRRVEMDTQYF. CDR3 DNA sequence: TGTGCCTGGAGGAGGAGGGTAGAGATGGATACGCAGTATTTT. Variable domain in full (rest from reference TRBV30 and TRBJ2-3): SQTIHQWPATLVQPVGSPLSLECTVEGTSNPNLYWYRQAAGRGLQLLFYSVGIGQISSEVPQNLSASRPQDRQFILSSKKLLLSDSGFYLCAWRRRVEMDTQYFGPGTRLTVL.